A selection of T cell receptor beta chains follows, all from one sample in a study of CD8+ T cells in alopecia areata. Generated by immunoSEQ multiplex PCR, the TCRdb table keeps only in-frame clones and is missing some. The sample lists hundreds of thousands of clones, 58% occurring once. Sequenced material: CD4+ T cells sorted from blood, taken at week 24, from a patient treated with tofacitinib. The receptor source for this set is a human donor with alopecia areata. Both conserved end residues are trimmed from each CDR3.

V,J,CDR3
TRBV18,TRBJ2-7,ASSGDLGTLTEQY
TRBV29-1,TRBJ2-1,SLPSGPYNEQF
TRBV30,TRBJ1-1,AWSGTAMNTEAF
TRBV7-9,TRBJ1-1,ASSPVSRVSNTEAF
TRBV14,TRBJ1-6,ASSRGTANSPLH
TRBV27,TRBJ1-1,ASSLGQGMGNTEAF
TRBV4-1,TRBJ2-2,ASRRPFANTGELF
TRBV7-9,TRBJ2-7,ASSLSGADEQY
TRBV29-1,TRBJ2-7,SVGLLATSYEQY
TRBV4-3,TRBJ2-3,ASSQGTGTDTQY
TRBV7-3,TRBJ1-1,ASSLMGQTTNTEAF
TRBV7-2,TRBJ2-3,ASSTGGLYTDTQY
TRBV11-3,TRBJ2-1,ASSAAGPGSEQF
TRBV11-2,TRBJ2-2,ASSSVGTGELF
TRBV30,TRBJ1-2,AWRRARDREGYT
TRBV11-2,TRBJ2-5,ASSLDLRRFQETQY
TRBV29-1,TRBJ1-4,SGGHNEKLF
TRBV2,TRBJ2-5,ASSPDEYQETQY
TRBV29-1,TRBJ2-5,SVSAETQY
TRBV11-1,TRBJ1-1,ASSVRWMNTEAF
TRBV6-5,TRBJ2-5,ASSRGPLGETQY
TRBV2,TRBJ2-2,ASSVGGRDGSGELF
TRBV5-6,TRBJ2-5,ASSSGLQETQY
TRBV4-2,TRBJ2-7,ASSQDHLGGYEQY
TRBV4-1,TRBJ2-4,ASSQGRGLAKNIQY
TRBV30,TRBJ1-1,AWSRGTERDEAF
TRBV19,TRBJ2-7,ASGGGLTYEQY
TRBV30,TRBJ1-5,AWSVRGDQPQH
TRBV5-6,TRBJ2-3,ASSAQTGVGATDTQY
TRBV30,TRBJ1-6,AGTVRYNSPLH
TRBV12-5,TRBJ2-3,ASGFQRSTDTQY
TRBV9,TRBJ1-5,ASSVSGGVTDQPQH
TRBV2,TRBJ1-2,ASRDMANYGYT
TRBV4-3,TRBJ1-5,ASSQDMGTNQPQH
TRBV29-1,TRBJ2-3,SVTDTQY
TRBV28,TRBJ2-3,ASSRGGTDTQY
TRBV27,TRBJ2-7,ASSRKGGEGYEQY
TRBV29-1,TRBJ2-1,SAGQGYNEQF
TRBV28,TRBJ1-2,ASSLWAVNYGYT
TRBV30,TRBJ1-1,AWSVQPGITEAF
TRBV18,TRBJ1-2,ASSPPGTNYGYT
TRBV29-1,TRBJ2-5,SDSGTDRETQY
TRBV25-1,TRBJ1-6,ASRLDRAGNSPLH
TRBV7-6,TRBJ2-1,ASSPRLAGGGEQF
TRBV4-2,TRBJ2-7,ASSQEVLAGPHYEQY
TRBV18,TRBJ1-1,ASSPVKGGLNTEAF
TRBV30,TRBJ2-5,AWSNNPQETQY
TRBV30,TRBJ1-4,AWRDGEWEKLF
TRBV7-9,TRBJ1-5,ASSSGQGPQH
TRBV29-1,TRBJ2-3,SATSGGADTQY
TRBV7-2,TRBJ2-5,ASNLDGTGTQY
TRBV25-1,TRBJ2-7,ASSGPFLAASSYEQY
TRBV15,TRBJ2-5,ATSRDVGRLETQY
TRBV2,TRBJ1-1,ASSEVVWGEAF
TRBV29-1,TRBJ1-4,SVAKTEGEKLF